The 5 T cell receptor beta chains below all came from one sample that was sequenced in a study of regulatory T cells in long-lasting Graves disease. Through Arm-PCR of CDR3 regions and iRepertoire HTBI primers, TCR beta libraries were built. TCRdb analysed the multiplex PCR reads with MiXCR anew, one entry per CDR3 protein. This sample has 400,000 to 500,000 distinct CDR3 sequences, with about 17% found just once. The time point is: newly diagnosed GD, antithyroid drugs for less than 3 months. From PBMCs, RNA was extracted and then used to make the TCR library. The sample was also linked to a second study, of T cells in Graves' hyperthyroidism and ophthalmopathy.

The specimen comprised peripheral blood mononuclear cells (PBMCs), sampled at new diagnosis, from a patient treated with antithyroid drugs. The receptors were gathered from a woman between 18 and 29 years old with Graves disease.

This clonotype was seen only a few times. The germline gene is not matched at one end of the junction; a read error may be the cause. This chain links TRBV27 with TRBJ1-1; a possible D gene is TRBD1 (6 bases). CDR1 is MNHEY, CDR2 SMNVEV, per germline (reference sequence). The CDR3 covers 14 residues. Written as DNA, the CDR3 is TGTGCCGGCAGTCCCAGGGGTCGGAACACTGAAGCTTTCTTT. It codes for CAGSPRGRNTEAFF.

This clonotype was found many times. The V and J genes are TRBV27 and TRBJ2-3, with D uncertain. V was trimmed by 5 bases and J by 0 bases, leaving 6 bases between them. The CDR3 is 13 residues long. Germline V lookup: CDR1 MNHEY, CDR2 SMNVEV (reference sequence). The CDR3 is CASSPISTDTQYF. The CDR3 nucleotides read TGTGCCAGCAGTCCCATTAGCACAGATACGCAGTATTTT.

The table lists this clonotype with a few counts. The chain is built from TRBV24-1 and TRBJ2-1; 8 nucleotides match TRBD2. Germline assignment: CDR1 KGHDR and CDR2 SFDVKD. V lost 9 bases, J lost 9 bases, and 15 bases stayed unmatched. The CDR3 is made up of 15 amino acids. CDR3 in amino acids: CATSSGGVLLGEQFF. The DNA for the CDR3 is TGTGCCACCTCCTCCGGGGGGGTCTTGTTAGGTGAGCAGTTCTTC.

This clonotype was counted ten times or more. The chain carries TRBV9 and TRBJ2-3; 8 positions agree with TRBD2. This CDR3 is 18 amino acids long. The V gene end was trimmed by 0 bases and the J gene end by 6 bases; junction bases not matched to a gene: 15. Germline assignment: CDR1 SGDLS and CDR2 YYNGEE. This chain's CDR3 is CASSVGLAGPTWRDTQYF. The CDR3 bases are TGTGCCAGCAGCGTAGGGCTAGCGGGCCCAACATGGCGGGATACGCAGTATTTT.

The V gene is TRBV7-2, the J gene TRBJ1-2; TRBD1 aligns across 7 bases. The length of the CDR3 is 14 residues. The V and J ends lost 5 bases and 4 bases, in that order; junction bases with no gene match: 7. Germline V gives CDR1 SGHTA, CDR2 FQGNSA. The CDR3 DNA sequence: TGTGCCAGCAGCAGACCCGGGACAGTCTATGGCTACACCTTC. Translating gives CASSRPGTVYGYTF.